A selection of T cell receptor beta chains follows, all from one sample in a study of blood T cell repertoires in COVID-19. Some clones are missing from TCRdb's copy, which holds only in-frame ones; the method was immunoSEQ multiplex PCR. There are roughly 430,000 clones in the sample; 88% occur only once, and 2% to 2.5% lies in the top ten. The sample taken for sequencing was PBMCs or T cells enriched from blood (not recorded which). The receptors here all came from a woman aged 40-49 years with acute COVID-19. Both conserved end residues are part of each CDR3. A D gene is named only where the DNA matches it firmly. Size is stated for part of the rows, as once, few or many counts, or as a class when the clone is expanded.

clone size	J gene	V gene	D gene	CDR3 protein	CDR3 DNA
-	TRBJ1-1	TRBV27	-	CASSLGGRKAFF	TGTGCCAGCAGTTTAGGGGGCCGGAAGGCTTTCTTT
-	TRBJ2-3	TRBV18	TRBD2	CASSPLAGGLLSDTQYF	TGTGCCAGCTCACCGCTAGCGGGGGGGCTCTTGTCAGATACGCAGTATTTT
-	TRBJ1-1	TRBV2	-	CASTVDRNTEAFF	TGTGCCAGCACCGTGGACAGGAACACTGAAGCTTTCTTT
-	TRBJ2-3	TRBV5-1	TRBD1	CASRQGSTDTQYF	TGCGCCAGCCGACAGGGCTCGACAGATACGCAGTATTTT
-	TRBJ1-2	TRBV29-1	-	CSGRSLGPYGYTF	TGCAGCGGGCGATCATTGGGCCCTTATGGCTACACCTTC
few	TRBJ2-5	TRBV3-1/TRBV3-2	TRBD2	CASSQDPPRGGRETQYF	TGTGCCAGCAGCCAAGATCCCCCGCGGGGGGGCCGAGAGACCCAGTACTTC
-	TRBJ2-1	TRBV5-4	-	CASLPGGLSNEQFF	TGTGCCAGCCTGCCAGGGGGGCTGAGCAATGAGCAGTTCTTC
once	TRBJ1-6	TRBV27	-	CASSALRGKTPLHF	TGTGCCAGCAGTGCCCTGAGAGGAAAGACACCCCTCCACTTT
-	TRBJ2-1	TRBV2	-	CASRRDLFNNNEQFF	TGTGCCAGCCGGAGGGACCTGTTTAATAACAATGAGCAGTTCTTC
once	TRBJ2-3	TRBV30	TRBD2	CAWSRGGSNTQYF	TGTGCCTGGTCCCGGGGGGGCTCAAATACGCAGTATTTT
-	TRBJ1-1	TRBV5-1	-	CASSLDRVVGTEAFF	TGCGCCAGCAGCTTGGACAGGGTAGTGGGTACTGAAGCTTTCTTT
-	TRBJ2-3	TRBV7-9	-	CASSLGTLSSTDTQYF	TGTGCCAGCAGCTTAGGGACACTCTCTAGCACAGATACGCAGTATTTT
-	TRBJ2-3	TRBV9	TRBD2	CASNHGGGTTDTQYF	TGTGCCAGCAACCACGGGGGGGGGACCACAGATACGCAGTATTTT
-	TRBJ1-2	TRBV5-1	-	CASNPSGGSFYGYTF	TGCGCCAGCAACCCTTCGGGGGGCTCGTTCTATGGCTACACCTTC
-	TRBJ2-3	TRBV29-1	TRBD1	CSGGQITDTQYF	TGCAGCGGGGGACAGATCACAGATACGCAGTATTTT
few	TRBJ2-2	TRBV2	TRBD2	CASKAGANTGELFF	TGTGCCAGCAAAGCGGGGGCGAACACCGGGGAGCTGTTTTTT
-	TRBJ1-3	TRBV5-1	TRBD1	CASSSRTGDGNTIYF	TGCGCCAGCAGCTCACGGACAGGGGATGGAAACACCATATATTTT
-	TRBJ2-7	TRBV4-1	TRBD2	CASSQVGLAGDRGEQYF	TGCGCCAGCAGCCAAGTTGGATTAGCGGGGGACCGGGGCGAGCAGTACTTC
-	TRBJ1-6	TRBV7-6	-	CASSLASGSPLHF	TGTGCCAGCAGCTTAGCTTCGGGATCACCCCTCCACTTT
-	TRBJ1-5	TRBV6-1	-	CASSEARMGGQPQHF	TGTGCCAGCAGTGAAGCGCGGATGGGTGGTCAGCCCCAGCATTTT